The present T cell receptor beta chain was sequenced within a study of PD-L1 blockade in urothelial cancer. Study-level background: A median blood sample held about 140,000 T cells and around 80,000 unique TCRs.

This clone was detected only once. The repertoire was sequenced with immunoSEQ multiplex PCR; TCRdb's copy has only in-frame clones and lacks some. The sample holds some 54,000 clones; approximately 84% are singletons and the top ten take about 5.3%. Per the germline V gene, CDR1 is KGHSH and CDR2 is LQKENI. This CDR3 comprises 13 residues. V dropped 8 bases and J dropped 7 bases, with 15 bases sitting between them. It was locally advanced or metastatic urothelial carcinoma that patients had. Each patient gave between 1 and 8 samples, pretreatment and on-treatment. The V call is TRBV18, the J call TRBJ2-1; D might be TRBD1 (7 bases). The specimen was PBMCs, collected around atezolizumab (anti-PD-L1) treatment. This TCR was sampled from a middle-aged man with urothelial cancer. The CDR3 loop is CASPQGEENEQFF. The DNA of the CDR3 is TGTGCCAGCCCCCAGGGGGAGGAAAATGAGCAGTTCTTC.